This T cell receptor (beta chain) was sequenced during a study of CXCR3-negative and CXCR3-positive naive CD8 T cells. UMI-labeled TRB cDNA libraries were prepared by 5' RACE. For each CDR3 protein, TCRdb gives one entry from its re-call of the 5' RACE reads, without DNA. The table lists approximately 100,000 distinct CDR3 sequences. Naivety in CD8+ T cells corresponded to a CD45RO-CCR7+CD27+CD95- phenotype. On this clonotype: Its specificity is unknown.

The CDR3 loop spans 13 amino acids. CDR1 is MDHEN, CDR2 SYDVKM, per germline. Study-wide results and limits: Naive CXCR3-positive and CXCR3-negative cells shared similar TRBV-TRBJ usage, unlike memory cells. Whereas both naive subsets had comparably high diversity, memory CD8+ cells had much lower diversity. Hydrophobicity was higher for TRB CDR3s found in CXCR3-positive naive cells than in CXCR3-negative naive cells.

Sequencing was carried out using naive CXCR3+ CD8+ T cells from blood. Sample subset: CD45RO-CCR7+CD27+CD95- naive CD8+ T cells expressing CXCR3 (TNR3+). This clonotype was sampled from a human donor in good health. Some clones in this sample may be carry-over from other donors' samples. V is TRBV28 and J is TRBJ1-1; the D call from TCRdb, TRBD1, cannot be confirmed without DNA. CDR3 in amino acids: CASSRPTGTEAFF. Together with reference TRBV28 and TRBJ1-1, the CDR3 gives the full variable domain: DVKVTQSSRYLVKRTGEKVFLECVQDMDHENMFWYRQDPGLGLRLIYFSYDVKMKEKGDIPEGYSVSREKKERFSLILESASTNQTSMYLCASSRPTGTEAFFGQGTRLTVV.